This TCR beta chain comes out of a study of blood T cell repertoires in COVID-19. Whole-study context: The samples span acute and convalescent COVID-19 from the United States, Italy and Spain. PBMCs, B-cell-depleted T cells, or T cells provided the cDNA or gDNA that made up the material.

Authors' analysis steps: Quantification of nucleated cells was approximated via reference gene primer amplification. Sequenced by immunoSEQ multiplex PCR; TCRdb stores in-frame clones only, minus some. The D gene and trimming were derived from the DNA, and the V and J assignments and clone size from that table. The table shows roughly 84,000 clones, with 85% occurring only once. Per germline, CDR1 SQVTM and CDR2 ANQGSEA. V lost 7 bases and J lost 0, with 9 bases in between. This CDR3 has 12 residues. V gene TRBV29-1 combines with J gene TRBJ1-1; no clear D gene. The sequenced sample consisted of peripheral blood. This receptor was obtained from a man aged 80 or over with active or convalescent COVID-19. CDR3 coding DNA: TGCAGCGCTGGGGAGATGAACACTGAAGCTTTCTTT. Its protein is CSAGEMNTEAFF.